This T cell receptor beta chain is drawn from a study of beta chain features in type 1 diabetes. The investigators reverse transcribed all of the isolated RNA, so they sequenced expressed TCRB transcripts. Produced via immunoSEQ multiplex PCR; TCRdb's table is partial and in-frame only. Of 330,000 or so clones listed, less than 15% are singletons. This clone was observed a handful of times. Antigen unknown. Broader study findings: Healthy donors had naive, central memory and Treg TCRB repertoires that appeared less similar than those seen among patients. VDJ junctions from type 1 diabetes patients carried fewer insertions and larger deletions.

V gave up 6 bases and J gave up 3 bases, with 12 bases separating them. Germline-derived CDR1 and CDR2 are SNHLY and FYNNEI. The CDR3 is 13 residues long. Source material: central memory CD4+ T cells from blood. The receptor comes from a man aged 30 to 45 in good health. The rearrangement uses TRBV2 and TRBJ2-7; TRBD2 might be the D (6 bases). This CDR3 reads CASRDYSLYEQYF. The CDR3 region has the DNA TGTGCCAGCAGGGACTATTCCCTCTACGAGCAGTACTTC.